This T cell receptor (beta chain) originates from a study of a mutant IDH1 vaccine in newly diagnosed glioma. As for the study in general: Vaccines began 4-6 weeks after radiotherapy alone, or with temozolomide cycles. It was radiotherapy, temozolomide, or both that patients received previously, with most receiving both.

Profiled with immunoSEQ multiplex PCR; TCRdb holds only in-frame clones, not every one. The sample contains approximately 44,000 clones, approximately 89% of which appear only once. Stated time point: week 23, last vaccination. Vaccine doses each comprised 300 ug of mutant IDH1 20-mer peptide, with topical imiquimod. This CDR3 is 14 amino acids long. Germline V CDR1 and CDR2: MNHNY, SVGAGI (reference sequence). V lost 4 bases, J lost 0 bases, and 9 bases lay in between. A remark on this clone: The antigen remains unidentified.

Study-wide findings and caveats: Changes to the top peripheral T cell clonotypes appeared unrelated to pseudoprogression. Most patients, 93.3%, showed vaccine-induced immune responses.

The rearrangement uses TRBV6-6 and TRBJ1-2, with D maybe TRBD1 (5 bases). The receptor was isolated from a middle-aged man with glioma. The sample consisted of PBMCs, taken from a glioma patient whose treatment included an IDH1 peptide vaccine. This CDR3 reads CASSLLQANYGYTF. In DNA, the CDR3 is TGTGCCAGCAGTTTACTACAGGCTAACTATGGCTACACCTTC.